A selection of T cell receptor beta chains follows, all from one sample in a study of response to subunit inactivated influenza vaccine. MiXCR was run by TCRdb on the RT-PCR reads, yielding one entry per CDR3 protein. The table includes some 550,000 distinct CDR3 sequences, under 30% detected once. The data were also submitted as part of a second study, on T cells expressing NK-cell markers.

The material sequenced was CD4+ T cells sorted from PBMCs, taken 12 days after vaccination. Every receptor here comes from a man between 50 and 59 years old who received an inactivated influenza vaccine. Each CDR3 is given with its conserved first and last residue. D genes are given only for firm matches. A clone size is listed for some rows: how often the clone was seen (once, few, many), or a class if it is expanded.

j_gene | v_gene | abundance | d_gene | CDR3nt | CDR3aa
TRBJ2-2 | TRBV4-3 | once | - | TGCGCCAGCAGCCGGGCGGGTAGCAGAAACACCGGGGAGCTGTTTTTT | CASSRAGSRNTGELFF
TRBJ1-1 | TRBV20-1 | few | TRBD1 | TGCAGTCCGACAGGGGGGCTAAACACTGAAGCTTTCTTT | CSPTGGLNTEAFF
TRBJ2-3 | TRBV7-2 | - | - | TGTGCCAGCAGCTTAAGGGACCCTCGGACAGATACGCAGTATTTT | CASSLRDPRTDTQYF
TRBJ2-2 | TRBV7-2 | few | - | TGTGCCAGCAGCTTAGCGGGAAATCTGGCCGGGGAGCTGTTTTTT | CASSLAGNLAGELFF
TRBJ2-5 | TRBV2 | few | TRBD2 | TGTGCCAGCACCCCGTGGAGGGAGGGAGAGACCCAGTACTTC | CASTPWREGETQYF
TRBJ2-7 | TRBV28 | - | TRBD2 | TGTCCCAGCAGTTACTCGGGGGGGACAACTCGTACCTACGAGCAGTACTTC | CPSSYSGGTTRTYEQYF
TRBJ1-5 | TRBV6-2/TRBV6-3 | many | - | TGTGCCAGCAGTTACTCGTTTGCAAGCAATCAGCCCCAGCATTTT | CASSYSFASNQPQHF
TRBJ2-3 | TRBV29-1 | many | TRBD2 | TGCAGCGGCGGGACTAGCGATACTAGCACAGATACGCAGTATTTT | CSGGTSDTSTDTQYF
TRBJ1-4 | TRBV11-2 | - | - | TGTGCCAGCAGCTTCACAAACTCAGGGACTAATGAAAAACTGTTTTTT | CASSFTNSGTNEKLFF
TRBJ2-7 | TRBV18 | - | - | TGTGCCAGCTCACCATGGCACCCTTCCCCTGGCGAGCAGTACTTC | CASSPWHPSPGEQYF
TRBJ2-1 | TRBV27 | many | TRBD2 | TGTGCCAGCAGGGGACTAGCGGGAGGTAGTGAGCAGTTCTTC | CASRGLAGGSEQFF
TRBJ2-2 | TRBV7-2 | - | TRBD1 | TGTGCCAGCAGCTTAGTCGGGACAGGGTGGACCGGGGAGCTGTTTTTT | CASSLVGTGWTGELFF
TRBJ1-5 | TRBV7-9 | many | TRBD1 | TGTGCCAGCAGCTTGGGGGACAGGGGAGGAAATCAGCCCCAGCATTTT | CASSLGDRGGNQPQHF
TRBJ2-5 | TRBV19 | - | - | TGTGCCAGTAGTATTCACGAGACCCAGTACTTC | CASSIHETQYF
TRBJ2-6 | TRBV12-3/TRBV12-4 | - | - | TGTGCCAGCAGTTTTCTAGGGCAATACTCTGGGGCCAACGTCCTGACTTTC | CASSFLGQYSGANVLTF
TRBJ2-3 | TRBV10-3 | few | - | TGTGCCATCAGTGAGTCTGAGCTCACAGATACGCAGTATTTT | CAISESELTDTQYF
TRBJ2-1 | TRBV15 | once | - | TGTGCCACCAGCAGAGATCTCACGCGGACTAACTACAATGAGCAGTTCTTC | CATSRDLTRTNYNEQFF
TRBJ2-5 | TRBV5-6 | many | TRBD2 | TGTGCCAGCAGCTTTCTAGCGGGAGGAGAGACCCAGTACTTC | CASSFLAGGETQYF
TRBJ2-7 | TRBV4-3 | - | TRBD2 | TGCGCCAGCAGCCAAGATGGCGGGAGCTCGTCCTACGAGCAGTACTTC | CASSQDGGSSSYEQYF
TRBJ2-3 | TRBV7-2 | - | - | TGTGCCAGCAGCCTCCCGTGGGCAGGGCTCGGAGATACGCAGTATTTT | CASSLPWAGLGDTQYF
TRBJ2-5 | TRBV29-1 | - | TRBD2 | TGCAGCGTTGCGCCTAGCGGGATAGAGACCCAGTACTTC | CSVAPSGIETQYF
TRBJ1-2 | TRBV6-2/TRBV6-3 | - | - | TGTGCCAGCAGTTACACCCAGGGGCTCTTGGGCGGCTACACCTTC | CASSYTQGLLGGYTF
TRBJ2-2 | TRBV7-9 | - | - | TGTGCCAGCAGCCGCAGTACAGGGATAAGAACCGGGGAGCTGTTTTTT | CASSRSTGIRTGELFF
TRBJ1-4 | TRBV29-1 | many | - | TGCAGCGTTGTGACTGAAAAACTGTTTTTT | CSVVTEKLFF
TRBJ2-5 | TRBV5-5 | - | - | TGTGCCAGCAGCTACCGCGAAGGGACCCAGTACTTC | CASSYREGTQYF
TRBJ2-7 | TRBV10-3 | - | TRBD2 | TGTGCCATCAGTGAGTCTAGCGGGAGGGCCTACGAGCAGTACTTC | CAISESSGRAYEQYF
TRBJ2-5 | TRBV27 | many | TRBD2 | TGTGCCAGCAGTTCCACCGGACTAGCGGGATCACGGTCCCAGTACTTC | CASSSTGLAGSRSQYF
TRBJ2-3 | TRBV4-2 | - | TRBD1 | TGTGCCAGCAGCCAAGATATGGCAGGGGGAGCAGATACGCAGTATTTT | CASSQDMAGGADTQYF
TRBJ2-3 | TRBV27 | few | - | TGTGCCAGCAGTTCCCATCGTTATAGCACAGATACGCAGTATTTT | CASSSHRYSTDTQYF
TRBJ2-7 | TRBV12-3/TRBV12-4 | many | - | TGTGCCAGCAGCGCGTGGGGTAAACAAAGCTCCTACGAGCAGTACTTC | CASSAWGKQSSYEQYF
TRBJ2-1 | TRBV5-6 | - | TRBD2 | TGTGCCAGCAGCTTGAAGATAGCGGGGGGTAATGAGCAGTTCTTC | CASSLKIAGGNEQFF
TRBJ2-2 | TRBV7-8 | many | TRBD1 | TGTGCCAGCAGCTTAATGGGACAGACTAACACCGGGGAGCTGTTTTTT | CASSLMGQTNTGELFF
TRBJ2-7 | TRBV5-1 | - | TRBD1 | TGCGCCAGCAGAGACGCGACAGGGGGCTACGAGCAGTACTTC | CASRDATGGYEQYF
TRBJ2-3 | TRBV7-2 | - | - | TGTGCCAGCAGCTTAGGGACGTGGGATACGCAGTATTTT | CASSLGTWDTQYF
TRBJ2-2 | TRBV28 | - | TRBD1 | TGTGCCAGCCGATGGACAGGGTTGGACACCGGGGAGCTGTTTTTT | CASRWTGLDTGELFF
TRBJ2-5 | TRBV4-3 | - | - | TGCGCCAGCAGCCAAGAATACGGGGAGTTCCAAGAGACCCAGTACTTC | CASSQEYGEFQETQYF
TRBJ2-3 | TRBV6-4 | few | - | TGTGCCAGCAGTGACACTACCAGCACAGATACGCAGTATTTT | CASSDTTSTDTQYF
TRBJ2-3 | TRBV5-4 | - | TRBD2 | TGTGCCAGCAGCTTGGCCCCCGAATGGTACGGGGGGAGCACAGATACGCAGTATTTT | CASSLAPEWYGGSTDTQYF
TRBJ2-1 | TRBV3-1 | few | - | TGTGCCAGCAGCGAAAAGGGGTACAATGAGCAGTTCTTC | CASSEKGYNEQFF
TRBJ2-5 | TRBV13 | - | TRBD2 | TGTGCCAGCAGCTTAGTGTCCGGCGGGAGCGGGGAGACCCAGTACTTC | CASSLVSGGSGETQYF
TRBJ2-7 | TRBV27 | - | TRBD2 | TGTGCCAGCAGTAAGACTAGCGGGGGGTTTTACGAGCAGTACTTC | CASSKTSGGFYEQYF
TRBJ2-3 | TRBV7-2 | - | - | TGTGCCAGCAGCTTAGCGGGCGGGGCAAACACAGATACGCAGTATTTT | CASSLAGGANTDTQYF
TRBJ1-1 | TRBV20-1 | - | - | TGCAGTGCCCGGGGTTCCATGAACACTGAAGCTTTCTTT | CSARGSMNTEAFF
TRBJ1-1 | TRBV12-3/TRBV12-4 | - | TRBD1 | TGTGCCAGCAGTCCCTTGGGACAGGGTGGAACTGAAGCTTTCTTT | CASSPLGQGGTEAFF
TRBJ1-2 | TRBV7-2 | few | TRBD1 | TGTGCCAGCAGCTCGATGGACAGGGTTAACTATGGCTACACCTTC | CASSSMDRVNYGYTF
TRBJ1-4 | TRBV7-5 | - | - | - | CISVSEVLGRGWANEKLFF
TRBJ1-2 | TRBV2 | few | - | TGTGCCAGCAGTGAAGCATACGCCAGGAACTATGGCTACACCTTC | CASSEAYARNYGYTF
TRBJ2-7 | TRBV20-1 | - | TRBD2 | TGCAGTGCAAAGACTAGCGGGGGAGCCTACGAGCAGTACTTC | CSAKTSGGAYEQYF
TRBJ2-5 | TRBV7-7 | - | TRBD2 | TGTGCTAGCAGCTTTAGCGGGGCCGTAGAGACCCAGTACTTC | CASSFSGAVETQYF
TRBJ2-5 | TRBV11-2 | many | TRBD2 | TGTGCCAGCAGCTTAGGGGTGTGGAGCGGGAGGAGGAGAGGAGAGACCCAGTACTTC | CASSLGVWSGRRRGETQYF
TRBJ2-3 | TRBV24-1 | few | - | TGTGCCACCAGTGGGGGTATCGCAGATACGCAGTATTTT | CATSGGIADTQYF
TRBJ1-2 | TRBV4-3 | few | TRBD1 | TGCGCCAGCAGCCAACACGGACAGGTTAACTATGGCTACACCTTC | CASSQHGQVNYGYTF